This TCR beta chain was sequenced in a study of CD8 T cells in Susac syndrome (dated by TCRdb to between 2019 and 2020). About the study as a whole: Whether CD8+ T cell activation and differentiation in Susac syndrome was antigen driven was tested using repertoire sequencing. CD8+ T cell repertoire clonality was compared between 12 healthy donors, approximately 14 Susac syndrome patients and approximately 15 multiple sclerosis patients.

The table lists this clonotype with a count of one. It lacks a known antigen. Base qualities are not at hand, and no much larger clone is one base apart. On its own, one read is weak support. The CDR3, cysteine through phenylalanine, is 15 amino acids long. The retained sequence is limited to the CDR3, 45 bases, with the frame set at the first base. V is clipped by 7 bases and J by 6 bases, and the sequence between their germline boundaries is 23 bases long. The germline V gene encodes CDR1 SGDLS and CDR2 YYNGEE. Peripheral blood CD8+ and CD4+ T cells from healthy donors, Susac syndrome patients and multiple sclerosis patients were profiled by high-throughput TCR beta sequencing. Treatment-naive patients with stable or active relapsing-remitting disease fulfilling revised McDonald criteria were used as multiple sclerosis controls. Bulk CD8+ and CD4+ T cells were purified by magnetic negative isolation, while CD8+ TEMRA cells were enriched using FACS. Blood was collected in EDTA tubes and processed within 24 hours, with PBMCs isolated through density gradient centrifugation. PBMCs intended for TCR sequencing were cryopreserved in liquid nitrogen and thawed later in a water bath at 37 degrees C. The sorted or isolated CD4+, CD8+ and CD8+ TEMRA cells had a purity of 90% or higher.

RNA was extracted using the RNeasy kit, and roughly 0.5 to 1 ug of the RNA was reverse transcribed with random hexamers. The immunoSEQ multiplex PCR assay, which covers 54 Vbeta and 13 Jbeta segments, was used to amplify TCR beta CDR3 regions. Bias from PCR amplification was corrected by using a synthetic template baseline for primer optimization and for computational correction. The paper's processing steps were these. Only productive sequences were kept, with reads annotated to V, D and J genes according to IMGT and analyzed in immunoSEQ Analyzer. Clonality was computed as one minus Shannon entropy normalized by log2 of the number of productive unique sequences. For each patient and control, public and private clones were evaluated within the 100 most prevalent clones. A clone was defined as Susac-specific if it was absent from the healthy and MS cohorts, from 1052 published viral clones and from other ImmuneACCESS disease sequences. In TCRdb, the public reads were trimmed at Q25 with fastp and aligned with MiXCR, with productive beta chains retained. Identical CDR3 protein sequences are pooled into one entry, listed with their most common genes and DNA. These V and J calls are TCRdb output, not the study's own analysis. Here the sample has a few hundred thousand distinct CDR3 sequences; more than 85% occur a single time. 0.1% to 0.15% of the sample is held by the ten biggest clonotypes.

The paper's findings and limits, for the study overall: The TCR sequencing and HLA analysis was acknowledged to have included a relatively small number of individuals.

The V and J segments used are TRBV9 and TRBJ2-7; TRBD2 might be the D gene, on 6 matching bases. The TCR comes from a human donor with multiple sclerosis. The specimen was CD8+ T cells from PBMCs. This receptor has the CDR3 CASATGGSTSSEQYF. The nucleotide sequence is TGTGCCAGCGCCACTGGGGGGTCTACGTCTTCCGAGCAGTACTTC.